The present T cell receptor (beta chain) was sequenced within a study of blood T cell repertoires in COVID-19. Study background: Sites across the United States, Italy and Spain contributed samples from acute and convalescent COVID-19.

Original data processing: Cell counts per sample came from amplifying reference gene primers. TCRdb keeps only in-frame clones here, not all; method: immunoSEQ multiplex PCR. D and trimming were read from the DNA, whereas the V and J calls and clone size are those reported in that table. The repertoire includes about 160,000 clones, approximately 95% of them detected once, and approximately 2% sits in the top ten. This CDR3 contains 13 residues. CDR1 SGHDN and CDR2 FVKESK come from the germline V gene. The germline V and J ends were trimmed by 3 bases and 5 bases, with 10 bases remaining between them.

The genes are TRBV14 and TRBJ1-1, with D tentatively TRBD1 (5 bases). The specimen sequenced was peripheral blood. The clonotype comes from a woman aged 60-75 years with COVID-19, enrolled during active disease. The DNA for the CDR3 is TGTGCCAGCAGCCAGGGGCCAGTTACTGAAGCTTTCTTT. Its translation is CASSQGPVTEAFF.